The 16 T cell receptor beta chains presented below share a single source sample, sequenced in a study of Ad26.COV2.S vaccination and SARS-CoV-2 variants. The method was immunoSEQ multiplex PCR; TCRdb's version includes in-frame clones alone and lacks a portion of them. This sample has more than 400,000 clones, with roughly 88% found just once. Treatment specified: around 19 received Ad26.COV2.S at low or high dose, single or two shots; about 5 received placebo; per-sample allocation not given. Material that was analyzed had been drawn on day 63 after the first vaccine or placebo injection. The specimen comprised peripheral blood, sampled in a trial of Ad26.COV2.S vaccine versus placebo. These receptors were collected from a person between 18 and 59 years old who received the Ad26.COV2.S COVID-19 vaccine or a placebo.

The chain employs TRBV19 and TRBJ2-5; perhaps TRBD2 as D (6 bases). V was clipped by 3 bases and J by 3 bases, with 14 bases between them. The length of the CDR3 is 15 residues. Germline lookup yields CDR1 LNHDA and CDR2 SQIVND (reference sequence). This CDR3 reads CASSMRLGVKETQYF. For the CDR3, the DNA is TGTGCCAGTAGTATGCGACTAGGGGTCAAAGAGACCCAGTACTTC.

J is TRBJ2-6 and V is TRBV28; D gene ambiguous. This CDR3 is built from 16 residues. The ends were cut back, 5 bases at V and 0 bases at J, with 11 bases in the middle. The germline CDR1 and CDR2 sequences are MDHEN and SYDVKM. The CDR3 sequence: CASSPDTFSGANVLTF. Here the CDR3 DNA reads TGTGCCAGCAGTCCCGACACCTTCTCTGGGGCCAACGTCCTGACTTTC. The variable domain in full, completed from reference TRBV28 and TRBJ2-6, reads DVKVTQSSRYLVKRTGEKVFLECVQDMDHENMFWYRQDPGLGLRLIYFSYDVKMKEKGDIPEGYSVSREKKERFSLILESASTNQTSMYLCASSPDTFSGANVLTFGAGSRLTVL.

The chain couples TRBV27 to TRBJ2-1; tentative D call: TRBD1 (6 bases). The length of the CDR3 is 15 residues. Deletions cut 3 bases from V and 1 base from J, with 10 bases between. Germline V gene sequence: CDR1 MNHEY, CDR2 SMNVEV (reference sequence). Here the CDR3 reads CASSFGQRSYNEQFF. The CDR3 DNA is TGTGCCAGCAGTTTTGGACAGAGATCCTACAATGAGCAGTTCTTC.

The chain combines TRBV18 with TRBJ2-6, with D unclear. V was pared by 11 bases and J by 8 bases, with 16 bases between. This CDR3 has 13 amino acids. Germline V gene lookup returns CDR1 KGHSH and CDR2 LQKENI. The CDR3 DNA follows: TGTGCCGCGCGGAGTCCCGGGTCCAACGTCCTGACTTTC. Protein: CAARSPGSNVLTF.

This sequence joins TRBV15 and TRBJ2-5, with D hard to call. Germline CDR1 reads LNHNV; CDR2 reads YYDKDF (reference sequence). Trimming stripped 3 bases from V and 3 bases from J, with 17 bases between. This CDR3 contains 16 residues. Written as DNA, the CDR3 is TGTGCCACCAGCAGCCTAAGGGTCTCCCGCAAAGAGACCCAGTACTTC. It specifies CATSSLRVSRKETQYF.

CDR3 in amino acids: CASSVQGAGYEQYF. The DNA of the CDR3 is TGTGCCAGCAGTGTTCAGGGGGCGGGCTACGAGCAGTACTTC. The chain has TRBV2 and TRBJ2-7, with 8 bases that match TRBD1. The germline V gene encodes CDR1 SNHLY and CDR2 FYNNEI. CDR3 length equals 14 residues. Trimming cost V 4 bases and J 3 bases; bases outside gene matches: 5.

V usage is TRBV24-1 and J usage is TRBJ2-1; possibly TRBD2 for D (7 bases). V dropped 4 bases and J dropped 3 bases, with 15 bases sitting between them. CDR1 KGHDR and CDR2 SFDVKD come from the germline V gene. The CDR3 extends over 16 amino acids. The CDR3 spells CATSDLRGAGYNEQFF. In nucleotides, the CDR3 is TGTGCCACCAGTGACCTACGGGGGGCCGGCTACAATGAGCAGTTCTTC.

The chain combines TRBV21-1 with TRBJ2-3; the table's D call of TRBD2 was not tested on the DNA. TRBV21-1 is noted as a pseudogene. The CDR3 runs 17 residues. CDR3 DNA: TGTGCCAGCTACCTGACTAGCGGGAGACGGAGCACAGATACGCAGTATTTT. Residues: CASYLTSGRRSTDTQYF.

The chain links TRBV29-1 to TRBJ2-3, with a tentative D call TRBD2 (6 bases). Germline V lookup: CDR1 SQVTM, CDR2 ANQGSEA. V lost 5 bases and J 2 bases, leaving 17 bases between the germline ends. The CDR3 spans 15 residues. CDR3 sequence reads: CSVPRGESHTDTQYF. The DNA for the CDR3 is TGCAGCGTTCCCCGCGGGGAATCCCACACAGATACGCAGTATTTT.

This chain uses TRBV7-3 with TRBJ2-1; 12 positions agree with TRBD2. The junction had 1 base not matched to a gene; V was cut back by 4 bases and J by 3 bases. Germline lookup yields CDR1 SGHTA and CDR2 FQGTGA. This CDR3 region has 15 residues. As DNA, the CDR3 is TGTGCCAGCAGCTCGACTAGCGGGAGCTACAATGAGCAGTTCTTC. It codes for CASSSTSGSYNEQFF.

The chain uses TRBV5-5 and TRBJ2-2; a possible D gene is TRBD2 (6 bases). Germline V CDR1 and CDR2: SGHKS, YYEKEE (reference sequence). V was clipped by 0 bases and J by 3 bases, with 12 bases between them. CDR3 length equals 16 residues. DNA of the CDR3: TGTGCCAGCAGCTTGGTTCGCGGGGAGGACACCGGGGAGCTGTTTTTT. It specifies CASSLVRGEDTGELFF.

Here the CDR3 reads CASSLFGNTIYF. CDR3 DNA: TGTGCCAGCAGTTTATTTGGAAACACCATATATTTT. The gene calls are TRBV28 and TRBJ1-3; D remains unclear. This CDR3 has 12 residues. Germline CDR1 reads MDHEN; CDR2 reads SYDVKM. Trimming cost V 1 base and J 3 bases, with 1 base left between them.

V gene TRBV13 combines with J gene TRBJ1-4, with D possibly TRBD1 on 6 matching bases. The CDR3 extends over 14 amino acids. The germline V gene encodes CDR1 PRHDT and CDR2 FYEKMQ (reference sequence). V was shortened by 2 bases and J by 7 bases, with 11 bases between the two germline ends. Here the CDR3 DNA reads TGTGCCAGCAGCTTATCCAGGGGAGGTGAAAAACTGTTTTTT. It specifies CASSLSRGGEKLFF.

The V gene is TRBV29-1, the J gene TRBJ2-2; possible D gene TRBD1, 6 bases. V was pared by 3 bases and J by 4 bases, with 12 bases between. The length of the CDR3 is 14 residues. From germline, CDR1 is SQVTM and CDR2 ANQGSEA. CDR3 nucleotides: TGCAGCGTTGATACCGGGACATTCACCGGGGAGCTGTTTTTT. It yields the protein CSVDTGTFTGELFF.

The CDR3 sequence is CASSFRARGYNEQFF. The DNA for the CDR3 is TGTGCCAGCAGCTTCCGGGCTAGGGGGTACAATGAGCAGTTCTTC. The chain carries TRBV5-6 and TRBJ2-1; possible D gene TRBD1, 6 bases. Trimming took off 2 bases at V and 4 bases at J, with 13 bases between the two ends. The CDR3 spans 15 residues. The germline V gene has CDR1 SGHDT and CDR2 YYEEEE.

The chain uses TRBV7-3 and TRBJ2-3; tentative D call: TRBD1 (5 bases). Looked up from germline, CDR1 is SGHTA and CDR2 is FQGTGA. The CDR3 sequence is 15 residues long. V lost 0 bases, J lost 1 base, and 8 bases lay in between. Here the CDR3 DNA reads TGTGCCAGCAGCTTAACGTTAGGGGGCACAGATACGCAGTATTTT. Amino acids: CASSLTLGGTDTQYF.